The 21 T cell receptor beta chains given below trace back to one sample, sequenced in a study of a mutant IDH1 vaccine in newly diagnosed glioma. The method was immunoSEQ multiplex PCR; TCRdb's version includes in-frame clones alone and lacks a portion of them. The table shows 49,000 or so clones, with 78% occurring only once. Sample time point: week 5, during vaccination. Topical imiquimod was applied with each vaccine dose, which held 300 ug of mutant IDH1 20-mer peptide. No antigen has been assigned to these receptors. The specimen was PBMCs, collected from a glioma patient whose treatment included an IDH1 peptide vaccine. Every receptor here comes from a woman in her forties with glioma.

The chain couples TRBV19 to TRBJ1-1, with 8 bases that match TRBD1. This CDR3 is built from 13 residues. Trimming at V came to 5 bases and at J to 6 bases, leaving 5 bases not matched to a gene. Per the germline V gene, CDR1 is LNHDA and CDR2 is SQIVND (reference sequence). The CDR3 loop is CASSQGAVSEAFF. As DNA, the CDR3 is TGTGCCAGTAGTCAGGGGGCGGTATCTGAAGCTTTCTTT. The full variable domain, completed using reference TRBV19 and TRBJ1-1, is DGGITQSPKYLFRKEGQNVTLSCEQNLNHDAMYWYRQDPGQGLRLIYYSQIVNDFQKGDIAEGYSVSREKKESFPLTVTSAQKNPTAFYLCASSQGAVSEAFFGQGTRLTVV.

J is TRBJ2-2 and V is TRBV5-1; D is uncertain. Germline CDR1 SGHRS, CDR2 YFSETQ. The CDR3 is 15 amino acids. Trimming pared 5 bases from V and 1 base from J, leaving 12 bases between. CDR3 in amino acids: CASRLQTQNTGELFF. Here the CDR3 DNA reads TGCGCCAGCAGGCTCCAGACTCAGAACACCGGGGAGCTGTTTTTT.

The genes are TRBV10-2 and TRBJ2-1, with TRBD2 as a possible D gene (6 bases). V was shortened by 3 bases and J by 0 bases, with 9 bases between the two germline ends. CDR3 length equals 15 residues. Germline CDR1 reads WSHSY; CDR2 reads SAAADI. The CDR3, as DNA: TGCGCCAGCAGTGATACGCGGGGCTCCTACAATGAGCAGTTCTTC. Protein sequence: CASSDTRGSYNEQFF.

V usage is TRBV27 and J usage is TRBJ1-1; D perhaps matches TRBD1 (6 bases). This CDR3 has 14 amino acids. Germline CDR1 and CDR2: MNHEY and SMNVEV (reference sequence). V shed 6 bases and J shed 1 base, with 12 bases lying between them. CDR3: CASRLQGPNTEAFF. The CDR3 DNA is TGTGCCAGCAGATTACAGGGACCGAACACTGAAGCTTTCTTT.

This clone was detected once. The CDR3: CATSLSRSANTEAFF. The DNA for the CDR3 is TGTGCCACCAGTCTGTCTCGTAGCGCGAACACTGAAGCTTTCTTT. This chain links TRBV15 with TRBJ1-1, with D unresolved. The CDR3 consists of 15 residues. Germline V gives CDR1 LNHNV, CDR2 YYDKDF (reference sequence). Trimming cost V 6 bases and J 1 base, with 15 bases left between them.

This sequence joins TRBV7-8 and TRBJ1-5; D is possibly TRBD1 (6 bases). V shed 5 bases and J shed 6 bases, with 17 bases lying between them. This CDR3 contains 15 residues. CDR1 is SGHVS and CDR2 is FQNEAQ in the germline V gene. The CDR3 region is CASSPRATGSQPQHF. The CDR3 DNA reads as TGTGCCAGCAGCCCTAGAGCTACAGGGAGTCAGCCCCAGCATTTT. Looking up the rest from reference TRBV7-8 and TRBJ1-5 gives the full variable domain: GAGVSQSPRYKVAKRGQDVALRCDPISGHVSLFWYQQALGQGPEFLTYFQNEAQLDKSGLPSDRFFAERPEGSVSTLKIQRTQQEDSAVYLCASSPRATGSQPQHFGDGTRLSIL.

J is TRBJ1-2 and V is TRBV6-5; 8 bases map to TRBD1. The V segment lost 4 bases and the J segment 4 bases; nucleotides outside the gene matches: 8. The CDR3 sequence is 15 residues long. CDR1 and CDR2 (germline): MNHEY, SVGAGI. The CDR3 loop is CASSSQGATLYGYTF. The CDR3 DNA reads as TGTGCCAGCAGTTCCCAGGGGGCGACCCTCTATGGCTACACCTTC.

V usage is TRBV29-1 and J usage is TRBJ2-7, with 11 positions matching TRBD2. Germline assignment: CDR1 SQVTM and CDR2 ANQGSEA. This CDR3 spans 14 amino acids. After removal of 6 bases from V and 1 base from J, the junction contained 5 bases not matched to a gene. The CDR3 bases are TGCAGCGTCCAAACTAGCGGGGGATCCTACGAGCAGTACTTC. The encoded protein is CSVQTSGGSYEQYF.

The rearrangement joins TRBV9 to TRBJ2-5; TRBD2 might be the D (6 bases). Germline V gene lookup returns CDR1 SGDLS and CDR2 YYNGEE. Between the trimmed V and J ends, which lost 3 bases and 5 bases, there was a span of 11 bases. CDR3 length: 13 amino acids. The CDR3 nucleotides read TGTGCCAGCAGCGGCACTAGCTTGGAGACCCAGTACTTC. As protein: CASSGTSLETQYF.

The CDR3 nucleotides are TGTGCCAGCAGTCCGCCTTCAGGCTCCCAAGAGACCCAGTACTTC. Translating it yields CASSPPSGSQETQYF. The V gene is TRBV2, the J gene TRBJ2-5; D remains unclear. This CDR3 region has 15 residues. The germline V and J ends were trimmed by 5 bases and 1 base, with 14 bases remaining between them. Germline lookup yields CDR1 SNHLY and CDR2 FYNNEI.

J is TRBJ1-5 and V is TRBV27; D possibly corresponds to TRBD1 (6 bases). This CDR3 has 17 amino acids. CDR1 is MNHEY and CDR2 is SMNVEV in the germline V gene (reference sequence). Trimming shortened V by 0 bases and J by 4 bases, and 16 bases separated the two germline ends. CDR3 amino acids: CASSLSGGRGPNQPQHF. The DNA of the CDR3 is TGTGCCAGCAGTTTATCAGGGGGGAGGGGCCCGAATCAGCCCCAGCATTTT.

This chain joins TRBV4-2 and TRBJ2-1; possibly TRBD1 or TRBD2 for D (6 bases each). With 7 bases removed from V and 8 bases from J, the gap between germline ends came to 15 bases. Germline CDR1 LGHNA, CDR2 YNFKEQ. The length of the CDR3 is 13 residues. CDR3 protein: CASTWGAEDEQFF. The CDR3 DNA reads TGTGCCAGCACCTGGGGGGCGGAGGATGAGCAGTTCTTC.

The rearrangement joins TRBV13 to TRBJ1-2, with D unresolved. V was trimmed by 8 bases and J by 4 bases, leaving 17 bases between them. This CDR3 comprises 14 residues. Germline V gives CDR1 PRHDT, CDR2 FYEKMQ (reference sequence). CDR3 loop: CASVPETSIYGYTF. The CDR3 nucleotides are TGTGCCAGCGTTCCGGAGACGAGCATCTATGGCTACACCTTC. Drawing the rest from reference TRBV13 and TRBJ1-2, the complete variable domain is AAGVIQSPRHLIKEKRETATLKCYPIPRHDTVYWYQQGPGQDPQFLISFYEKMQSDKGSIPDRFSAQQFSDYHSELNMSSLELGDSALYFCASVPETSIYGYTFGSGTRLTVV.

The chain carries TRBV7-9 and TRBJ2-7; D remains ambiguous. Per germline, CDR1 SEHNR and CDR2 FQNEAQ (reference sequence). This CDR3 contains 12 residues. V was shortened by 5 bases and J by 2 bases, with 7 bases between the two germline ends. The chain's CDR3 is CASSADPYEQYF. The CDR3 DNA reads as TGTGCCAGCAGCGCTGATCCCTACGAGCAGTACTTC. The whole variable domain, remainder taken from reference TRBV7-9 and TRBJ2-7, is DTGVSQNPRHKITKRGQNVTFRCDPISEHNRLYWYRQTLGQGPEFLTYFQNEAQLEKSRLLSDRFSAERPKGSFSTLEIQRTEQGDSAMYLCASSADPYEQYFGPGTRLTVT.

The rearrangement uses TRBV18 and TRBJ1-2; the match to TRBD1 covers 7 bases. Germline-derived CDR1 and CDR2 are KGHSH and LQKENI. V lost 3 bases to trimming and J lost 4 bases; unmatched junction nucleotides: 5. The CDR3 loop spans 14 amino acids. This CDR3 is CASSPPGQFYGYTF. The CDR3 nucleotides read TGTGCCAGCTCACCCCCGGGACAGTTCTATGGCTACACCTTC.

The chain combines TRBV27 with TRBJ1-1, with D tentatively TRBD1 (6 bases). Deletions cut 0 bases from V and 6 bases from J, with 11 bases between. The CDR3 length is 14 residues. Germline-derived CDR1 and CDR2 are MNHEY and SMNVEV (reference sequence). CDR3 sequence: CASSLSPGDPEAFF. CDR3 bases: TGTGCCAGCAGTTTATCCCCAGGGGACCCTGAAGCTTTCTTT.

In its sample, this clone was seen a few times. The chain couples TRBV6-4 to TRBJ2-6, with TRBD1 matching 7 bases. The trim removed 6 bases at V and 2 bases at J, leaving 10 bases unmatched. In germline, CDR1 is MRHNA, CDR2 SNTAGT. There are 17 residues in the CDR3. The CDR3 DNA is TGTGCCAGCAGACAGACAGGGCAGGATACTGGGGCCAACGTCCTGACTTTC. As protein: CASRQTGQDTGANVLTF.

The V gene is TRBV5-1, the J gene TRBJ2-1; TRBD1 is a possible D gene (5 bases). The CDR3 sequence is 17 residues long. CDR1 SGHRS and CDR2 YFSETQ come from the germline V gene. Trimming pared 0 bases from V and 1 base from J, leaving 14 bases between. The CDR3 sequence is CASSLASGLFSYNEQFF. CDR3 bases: TGCGCCAGCAGCTTGGCCTCAGGGCTGTTTTCCTACAATGAGCAGTTCTTC. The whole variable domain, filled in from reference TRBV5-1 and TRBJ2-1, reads KAGVTQTPRYLIKTRGQQVTLSCSPISGHRSVSWYQQTPGQGLQFLFEYFSETQRNKGNFPGRFSGRQFSNSRSEMNVSTLELGDSALYLCASSLASGLFSYNEQFFGPGTRLTVL.

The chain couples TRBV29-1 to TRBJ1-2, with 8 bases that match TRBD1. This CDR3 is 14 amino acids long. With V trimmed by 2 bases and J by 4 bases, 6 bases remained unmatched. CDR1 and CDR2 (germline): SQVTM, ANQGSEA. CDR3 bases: TGCAGCGTTGAACCGGACAGGGACATCTATGGCTACACCTTC. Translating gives CSVEPDRDIYGYTF.

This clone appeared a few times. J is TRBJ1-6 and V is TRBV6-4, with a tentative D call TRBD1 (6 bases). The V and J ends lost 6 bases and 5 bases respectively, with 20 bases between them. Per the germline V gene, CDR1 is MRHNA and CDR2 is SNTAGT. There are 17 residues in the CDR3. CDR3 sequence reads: CASRAEGVPSDNSPLHF. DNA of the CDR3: TGTGCCAGCAGGGCCGAGGGGGTACCGTCGGATAATTCACCCCTCCACTTT.

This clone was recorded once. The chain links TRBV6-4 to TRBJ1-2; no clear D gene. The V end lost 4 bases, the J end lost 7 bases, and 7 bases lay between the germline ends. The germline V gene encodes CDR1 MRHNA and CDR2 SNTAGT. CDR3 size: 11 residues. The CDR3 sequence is CASSVLGGYTF. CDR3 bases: TGTGCCAGCAGTGTTTTGGGTGGCTACACCTTC.